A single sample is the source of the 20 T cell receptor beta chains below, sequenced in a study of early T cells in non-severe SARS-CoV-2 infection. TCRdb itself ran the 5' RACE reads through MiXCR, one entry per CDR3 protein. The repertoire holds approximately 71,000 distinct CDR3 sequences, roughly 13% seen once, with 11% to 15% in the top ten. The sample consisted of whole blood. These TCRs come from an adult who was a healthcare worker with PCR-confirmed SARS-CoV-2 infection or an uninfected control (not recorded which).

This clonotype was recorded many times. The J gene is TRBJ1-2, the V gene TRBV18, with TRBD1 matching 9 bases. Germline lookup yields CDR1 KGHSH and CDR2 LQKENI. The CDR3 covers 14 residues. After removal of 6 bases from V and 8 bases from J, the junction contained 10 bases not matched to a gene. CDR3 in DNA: TGTGCCAGCTCTCGCCCGGGACAGGGACGCGGCTACACCTTC. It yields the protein CASSRPGQGRGYTF.

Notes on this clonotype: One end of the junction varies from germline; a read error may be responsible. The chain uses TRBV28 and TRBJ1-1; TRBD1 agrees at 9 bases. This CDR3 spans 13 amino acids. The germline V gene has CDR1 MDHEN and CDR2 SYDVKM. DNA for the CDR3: TGTGCCAGCAGTCGCGCCGGCGGGACAGGGTTTTTGTTT. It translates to CASSRAGGTGFLF.

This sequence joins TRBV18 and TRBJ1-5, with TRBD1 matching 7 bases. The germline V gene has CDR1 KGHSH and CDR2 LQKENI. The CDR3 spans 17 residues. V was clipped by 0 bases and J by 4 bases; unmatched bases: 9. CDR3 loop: CASSPPLGPGGNQPQHF. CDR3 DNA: TGTGCCAGCTCACCACCTCTGGGGCCAGGGGGGAATCAGCCCCAGCATTTT.

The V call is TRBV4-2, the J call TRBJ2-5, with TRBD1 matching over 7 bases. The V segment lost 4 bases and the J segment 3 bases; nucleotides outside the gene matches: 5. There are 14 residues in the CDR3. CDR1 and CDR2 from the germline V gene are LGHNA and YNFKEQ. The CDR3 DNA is TGTGCCAGCAGCCGCGACAGGGCCGAAGAGACCCAGTACTTC. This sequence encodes CASSRDRAEETQYF.

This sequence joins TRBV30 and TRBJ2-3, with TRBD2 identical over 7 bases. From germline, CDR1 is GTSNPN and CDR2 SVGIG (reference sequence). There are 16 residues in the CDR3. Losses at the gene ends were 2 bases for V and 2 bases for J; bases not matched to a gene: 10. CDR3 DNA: TGTGCCTGGAGTCAAGGAAGCGGGGAGACCACAGATACGCAGTATTTT. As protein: CAWSQGSGETTDTQYF. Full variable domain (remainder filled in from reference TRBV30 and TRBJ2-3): SQTIHQWPATLVQPVGSPLSLECTVEGTSNPNLYWYRQAAGRGLQLLFYSVGIGQISSEVPQNLSASRPQDRQFILSSKKLLLSDSGFYLCAWSQGSGETTDTQYFGPGTRLTVL.

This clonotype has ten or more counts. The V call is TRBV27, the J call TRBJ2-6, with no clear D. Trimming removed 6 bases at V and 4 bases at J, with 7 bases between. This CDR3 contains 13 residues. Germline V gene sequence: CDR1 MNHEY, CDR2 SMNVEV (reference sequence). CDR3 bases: TGTGCCAGCAGGCCGCGGGGGGCCAACGTCCTGACTTTC. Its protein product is CASRPRGANVLTF.

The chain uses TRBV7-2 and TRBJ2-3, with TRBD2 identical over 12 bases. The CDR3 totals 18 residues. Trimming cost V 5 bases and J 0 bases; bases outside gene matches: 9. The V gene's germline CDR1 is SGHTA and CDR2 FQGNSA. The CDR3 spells CASSKRTSGVTSTDTQYF. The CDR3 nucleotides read TGTGCCAGCAGCAAAAGGACTAGCGGGGTAACTAGCACAGATACGCAGTATTTT.

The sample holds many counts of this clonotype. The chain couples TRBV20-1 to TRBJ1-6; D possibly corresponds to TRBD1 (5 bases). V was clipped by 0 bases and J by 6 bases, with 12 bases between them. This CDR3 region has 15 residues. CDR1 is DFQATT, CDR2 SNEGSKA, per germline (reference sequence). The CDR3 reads CSARDWGRANSPLHF. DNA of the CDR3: TGCAGTGCTAGAGATTGGGGCAGAGCTAATTCACCCCTCCACTTT.

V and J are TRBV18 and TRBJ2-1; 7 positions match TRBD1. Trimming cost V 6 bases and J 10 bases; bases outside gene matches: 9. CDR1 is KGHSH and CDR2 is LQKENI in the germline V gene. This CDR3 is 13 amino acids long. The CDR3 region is CASSRETGSEQFF. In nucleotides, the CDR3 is TGTGCCAGCTCCAGGGAGACAGGGTCAGAGCAGTTCTTC.

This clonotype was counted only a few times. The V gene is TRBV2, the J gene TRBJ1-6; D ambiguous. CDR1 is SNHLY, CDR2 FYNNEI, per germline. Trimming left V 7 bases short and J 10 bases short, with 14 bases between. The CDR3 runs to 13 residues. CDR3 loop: CASTEGFESPLHF. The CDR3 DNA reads TGTGCCAGCACCGAAGGCTTTGAGTCACCCCTCCACTTT.

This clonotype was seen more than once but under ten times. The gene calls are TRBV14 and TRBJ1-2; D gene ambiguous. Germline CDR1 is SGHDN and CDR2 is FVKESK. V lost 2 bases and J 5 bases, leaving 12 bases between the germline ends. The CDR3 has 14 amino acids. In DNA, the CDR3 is TGTGCCAGCAGCCAAAGTGGGCTCCCTTATGGCTACACCTTC. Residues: CASSQSGLPYGYTF.

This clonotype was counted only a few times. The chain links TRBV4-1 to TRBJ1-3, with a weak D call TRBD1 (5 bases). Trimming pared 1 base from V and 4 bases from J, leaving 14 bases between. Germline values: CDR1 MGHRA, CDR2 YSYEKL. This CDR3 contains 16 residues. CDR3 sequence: CASSQVRGERGNTIYF. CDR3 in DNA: TGCGCCAGCAGCCAAGTGCGAGGGGAGAGGGGAAACACCATATATTTT.

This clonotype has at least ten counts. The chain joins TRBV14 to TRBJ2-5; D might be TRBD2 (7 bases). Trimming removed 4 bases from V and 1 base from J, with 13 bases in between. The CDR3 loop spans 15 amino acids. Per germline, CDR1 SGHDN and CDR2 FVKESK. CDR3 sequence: CASSPRGALQETQYF. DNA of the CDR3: TGTGCCAGCAGCCCCCGGGGGGCCCTCCAAGAGACCCAGTACTTC. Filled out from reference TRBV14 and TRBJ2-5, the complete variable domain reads EAGVTQFPSHSVIEKGQTVTLRCDPISGHDNLYWYRRVMGKEIKFLLHFVKESKQDESGMPNNRFLAERTGGTYSTLKVQPAELEDSGVYFCASSPRGALQETQYFGPGTRLLVL.

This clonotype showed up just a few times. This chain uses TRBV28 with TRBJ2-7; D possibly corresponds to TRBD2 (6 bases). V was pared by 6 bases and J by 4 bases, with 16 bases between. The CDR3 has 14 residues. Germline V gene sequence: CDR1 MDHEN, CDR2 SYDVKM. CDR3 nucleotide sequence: TGTGCCAGCAGCCTTCGGGAGACGGGTTACGAGCAGTACTTC. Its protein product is CASSLRETGYEQYF. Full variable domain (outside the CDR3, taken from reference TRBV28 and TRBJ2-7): DVKVTQSSRYLVKRTGEKVFLECVQDMDHENMFWYRQDPGLGLRLIYFSYDVKMKEKGDIPEGYSVSREKKERFSLILESASTNQTSMYLCASSLRETGYEQYFGPGTRLTVT.

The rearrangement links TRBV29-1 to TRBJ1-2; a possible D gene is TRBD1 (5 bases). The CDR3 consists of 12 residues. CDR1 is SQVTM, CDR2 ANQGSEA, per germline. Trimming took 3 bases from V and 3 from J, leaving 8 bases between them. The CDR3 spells CSVDDSDYGYTF. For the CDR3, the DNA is TGCAGCGTTGACGACAGCGACTATGGCTACACCTTC.

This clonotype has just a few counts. CDR3 nucleotides: TGTGCCAGCAGTGTCGGCGGGCCCGGGGAGCTGTTTTTT. It encodes CASSVGGPGELFF. This chain joins TRBV6-4 and TRBJ2-2; a weak D match, TRBD2 (5 bases). The CDR3 has 13 amino acids. From germline, CDR1 is MRHNA and CDR2 SNTAGT. Deletions cut 4 bases from V and 6 bases from J, with 9 bases between.

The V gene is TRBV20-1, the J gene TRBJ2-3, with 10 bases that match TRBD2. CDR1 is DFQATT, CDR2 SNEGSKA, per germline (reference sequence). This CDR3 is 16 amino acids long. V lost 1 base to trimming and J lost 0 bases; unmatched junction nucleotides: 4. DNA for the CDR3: TGCAGTGCTAGAGTAGCGGGGGGAAGAAGCACAGATACGCAGTATTTT. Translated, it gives CSARVAGGRSTDTQYF.

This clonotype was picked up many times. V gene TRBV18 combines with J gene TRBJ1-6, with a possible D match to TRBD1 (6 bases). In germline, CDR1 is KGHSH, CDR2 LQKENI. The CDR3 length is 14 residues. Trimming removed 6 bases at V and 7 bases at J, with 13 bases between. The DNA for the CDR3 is TGTGCCAGCTCCCCCGGGACACAGAATTCACCCCTCCACTTT. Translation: CASSPGTQNSPLHF.

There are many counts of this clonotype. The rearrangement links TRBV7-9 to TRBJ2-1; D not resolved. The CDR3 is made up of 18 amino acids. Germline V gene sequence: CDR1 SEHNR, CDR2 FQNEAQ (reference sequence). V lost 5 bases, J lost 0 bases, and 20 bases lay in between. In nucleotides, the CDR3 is TGTGCCAGCAGCCCACCCCACCCGGACCCCAGCTCCTACAATGAGCAGTTCTTC. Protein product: CASSPPHPDPSSYNEQFF.

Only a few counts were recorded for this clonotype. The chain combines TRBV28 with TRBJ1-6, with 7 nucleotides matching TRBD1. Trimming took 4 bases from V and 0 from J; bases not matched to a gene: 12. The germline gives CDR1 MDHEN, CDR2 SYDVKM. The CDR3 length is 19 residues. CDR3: CASSYEGQVHVSYNSPLHF. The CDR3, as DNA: TGTGCCAGCAGTTACGAAGGACAGGTTCACGTCTCCTATAATTCACCCCTCCACTTT.